This TCR beta chain was obtained from a study of blood T cell repertoires in COVID-19. Clones were sequenced by immunoSEQ multiplex PCR, and TCRdb holds only the in-frame ones, with some missing. The data show some 180,000 clones, roughly 89% seen once. Germline values: CDR1 SEHNR, CDR2 FQNEAQ (reference sequence). The CDR3 consists of 13 residues. V lost 3 bases and J lost 3; bases outside the gene matches: 1. The V call is TRBV7-9, the J call TRBJ2-5; 7 bases are shared with TRBD1. The TCR was taken from a man aged 50-60 years with acute or convalescent COVID-19. The sequencing input was peripheral blood. In nucleotides, the CDR3 is TGTGCCAGCAGCTTTGGGACAGAAGAGACCCAGTACTTC. Translation gives CASSFGTEETQYF.